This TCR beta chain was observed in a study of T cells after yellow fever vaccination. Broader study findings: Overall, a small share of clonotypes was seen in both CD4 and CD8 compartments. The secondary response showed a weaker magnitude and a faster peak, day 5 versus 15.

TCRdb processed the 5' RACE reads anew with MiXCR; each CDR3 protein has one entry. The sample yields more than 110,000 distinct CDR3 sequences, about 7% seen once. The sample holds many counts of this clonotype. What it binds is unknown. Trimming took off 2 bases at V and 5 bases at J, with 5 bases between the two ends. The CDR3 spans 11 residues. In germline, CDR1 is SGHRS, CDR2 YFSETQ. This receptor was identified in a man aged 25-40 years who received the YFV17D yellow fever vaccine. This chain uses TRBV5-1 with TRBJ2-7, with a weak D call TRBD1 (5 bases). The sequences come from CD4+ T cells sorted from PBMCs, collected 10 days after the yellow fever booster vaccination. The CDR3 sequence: CASSLGDEQYF. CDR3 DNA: TGCGCCAGCAGCTTAGGGGACGAGCAGTACTTC.